This T cell receptor (beta chain) was sequenced during a study of cytomegalovirus exposure and HLA in healthy donors. Overall study: Roughly 179 million T cells yielded more than 90 million unique TCR beta sequences, as an earlier analysis found.

The PCR employed 60 Vbeta primers together with 13 Jbeta primers. Some clones are missing from TCRdb's copy, which holds only in-frame ones; the method was immunoSEQ multiplex PCR. The sample holds roughly 180,000 clones, over 75% seen once. The CDR3 is 15 amino acids. Trimming cost V 3 bases and J 9 bases; bases outside gene matches: 6. Germline CDR1 and CDR2: MNHEY and SMNVEV (reference sequence). In the case of this clone: Antigen unknown.

Study results and limitations: A missense variant in DCLRE1C was later tied to TCR beta V- and J-gene trimming. It was in a later analysis that TCR association rates were seen to vary by HLA locus, highest for DRB1 and lowest for HLA-C.

The receptor was isolated from a woman aged 25 to 39 in good health and CMV-seronegative. This chain joins TRBV27 and TRBJ2-1, with 12 positions matching TRBD2. Material: PBMCs. CDR3 in amino acids: CASSFLAGGPGEQFF. The DNA for the CDR3 is TGTGCCAGCAGTTTTCTAGCGGGGGGGCCGGGTGAGCAGTTCTTC.